This entry lists 18 T cell receptor beta chains sequenced from one sample in a study of blood T cell repertoires in COVID-19. Method: immunoSEQ multiplex PCR; TCRdb's copy keeps in-frame clones and lacks some. The sample includes 200,000 to 250,000 clones, about four fifths seen only once; the top ten take about 3.9%. The sample comprised peripheral blood. The receptors originated from a woman older than 75 with acute or convalescent COVID-19.

The chain couples TRBV7-9 to TRBJ1-6, with 8 bases aligning to TRBD1. The CDR3 spans 15 residues. V lost 1 base and J lost 6; bases outside the gene matches: 2. Germline lookup yields CDR1 SEHNR and CDR2 FQNEAQ (reference sequence). This CDR3 reads CASSLDGQGNSPLHF. The CDR3 nucleotides are TGTGCCAGCAGCTTAGACGGACAGGGTAATTCACCCCTCCACTTT.

V and J are TRBV12-3 or TRBV12-4 and TRBJ1-1; D gene unclear. Trimming removed 5 bases at V and 6 bases at J, with 10 bases between. The CDR3 is 12 amino acids. The CDR3 DNA reads TGTGCCAGCAGTAACCAGGTAGCTGAAGCTTTCTTT. Amino acids: CASSNQVAEAFF.

The chain joins TRBV5-4 to TRBJ1-2; D call uncertain. The CDR3 extends over 13 amino acids. Germline-derived CDR1 and CDR2 are SGHNT and YYREEE (reference sequence). The V gene lost 3 bases and the J gene lost 2 bases, with 8 bases spanning the gap. The CDR3: CASSSDGNYGYTF. CDR3 nucleotide sequence: TGTGCCAGCAGCTCTGACGGGAACTATGGCTACACCTTC.

The chain carries TRBV19 and TRBJ2-7; D possibly corresponds to TRBD2 (5 bases). The germline CDR1 and CDR2 sequences are LNHDA and SQIVND (reference sequence). V lost 5 bases, J lost 3 bases, and 11 bases lay in between. The length of the CDR3 is 13 residues. The CDR3 region has the DNA TGTGCCAGTAGTTTTCGGGATTTCTACGAGCAGTACTTC. It encodes CASSFRDFYEQYF.

The CDR3 sequence is CASSIEGAETEAFF. The CDR3 DNA reads as TGTGCCAGTAGTATCGAAGGGGCAGAAACTGAAGCTTTCTTT. The chain couples TRBV19 to TRBJ1-1, with D tentatively TRBD1 (5 bases). V gave up 3 bases and J gave up 5 bases, with 13 bases separating them. There are 14 residues in the CDR3. Germline V lookup: CDR1 LNHDA, CDR2 SQIVND (reference sequence).

The chain joins TRBV19 to TRBJ1-1, with TRBD1 identical over 7 bases. The CDR3 is 13 amino acids. CDR1 and CDR2 (germline): LNHDA, SQIVND (reference sequence). V gave up 4 bases and J gave up 5 bases; unmatched junction bases: 4. CDR3 bases: TGTGCCAGTAGTACTGGACAGGCAACTGAAGCTTTCTTT. As protein: CASSTGQATEAFF.

The chain employs TRBV3-1 (or the pseudogene TRBV3-2) and TRBJ1-1; 10 bases agree with TRBD1. The CDR3 runs 16 residues. V lost 7 bases and J lost 6; bases outside the gene matches: 14. The germline gives CDR1 LGHDT, CDR2 YNNKEL (reference sequence). DNA for the CDR3: TGTGCCAGCACCTCCCCTAGGGGACAGGGGCCGGCTGAAGCTTTCTTT. Protein: CASTSPRGQGPAEAFF.

This clone appeared a few times. The rearrangement uses TRBV2 and TRBJ1-1, with D possibly being TRBD1 (5 bases). The V gene lost 6 bases and the J gene lost 1 base, with 12 bases spanning the gap. Germline values: CDR1 SNHLY, CDR2 FYNNEI. This CDR3 spans 14 amino acids. CDR3 in DNA: TGTGCCAGCAGAAAAGGGGTAGGGAACACTGAAGCTTTCTTT. It encodes CASRKGVGNTEAFF.

This chain uses TRBV7-9 with TRBJ2-3, with 7 positions matching TRBD1. V shed 5 bases, J shed 11 bases, and the junction held 7 bases outside the gene matches. Germline CDR1 is SEHNR and CDR2 is FQNEAQ (reference sequence). This CDR3 contains 12 residues. The CDR3, as DNA: TGTGCCAGCAGCACAGGGGAAGGCGGGCAGTATTTT. This encodes CASSTGEGGQYF.

The chain links TRBV4-2 to TRBJ1-4, with 12 bases lining up with TRBD1. J lost 7 bases, V lost 5 bases, and 14 bases had no gene match. The CDR3 is 18 amino acids. Germline-derived CDR1 and CDR2 are LGHNA and YNFKEQ. The CDR3 sequence is CASSSLGTGGLQSEKLFF. CDR3 in DNA: TGTGCCAGCAGCTCCCTCGGGACAGGGGGCTTACAGAGTGAAAAACTGTTTTTT.

A single count supports this clone. This chain joins TRBV5-1 and TRBJ2-2; 11 positions match TRBD1. V lost 7 bases and J lost 4; bases outside the gene matches: 9. Germline-derived CDR1 and CDR2 are SGHRS and YFSETQ. This CDR3 comprises 16 residues. The CDR3: CASHNTGTGGTGELFF. The CDR3 nucleotides read TGCGCCAGCCATAACACCGGGACAGGGGGCACCGGGGAGCTGTTTTTT. Based on the CDR3 plus reference TRBV5-1 and TRBJ2-2, the full variable domain is KAGVTQTPRYLIKTRGQQVTLSCSPISGHRSVSWYQQTPGQGLQFLFEYFSETQRNKGNFPGRFSGRQFSNSRSEMNVSTLELGDSALYLCASHNTGTGGTGELFFGEGSRLTVL.

The V gene is TRBV5-3, the J gene TRBJ2-1; D is unresolved. TRBV5-3 has ORF status, its function being uncertain. V lost 10 bases and J lost 5, with 16 bases in between. The CDR3 extends over 13 amino acids. The CDR3 loop reads CAHRWLVNNEQFF. CDR3 DNA sequence: TGTGCCCACCGATGGCTTGTCAACAATGAGCAGTTCTTC.

This clone has just a few counts. V usage is TRBV19 and J usage is TRBJ1-1; D gene unclear. V dropped 3 bases and J dropped 2 bases, with 13 bases sitting between them. Germline V CDR1 and CDR2: LNHDA, SQIVND (reference sequence). The CDR3 has 15 residues. The CDR3 sequence: CASSMRNRGNTEAFF. The DNA of the CDR3 is TGTGCCAGTAGTATGCGGAACCGGGGTAACACTGAAGCTTTCTTT.

The chain joins TRBV5-6 to TRBJ1-3; D remains unclear. This CDR3 is 15 amino acids long. CDR1 and CDR2 (germline): SGHDT, YYEEEE. Trimming pared 3 bases from V and 3 bases from J, leaving 13 bases between. CDR3 sequence reads: CASSWWERRGNTIYF. The CDR3 DNA follows: TGTGCCAGCAGCTGGTGGGAGCGCCGTGGAAACACCATATATTTT.

This chain joins TRBV6-5 and TRBJ1-2, with D possibly TRBD1 on 5 matching bases. The CDR3 loop spans 14 amino acids. Trimming stripped 0 bases from V and 2 bases from J, with 7 bases between. From germline, CDR1 is MNHEY and CDR2 SVGAGI. CDR3 protein: CASSYSTANYGYTF. CDR3 sequence (DNA): TGTGCCAGCAGTTACTCGACAGCGAACTATGGCTACACCTTC.

This clone was seen only once. The gene calls are TRBV21-1 and TRBJ1-5; TRBD1 is the table's D call and was not checked against the DNA. TRBV21-1 is a documented pseudogene. The CDR3 contains 16 residues. CDR3 bases: TGTGCCAGCAGCAAAGGAAACGGGACAGCCAATCAGCCCCAGCATTTT. Encoded protein: CASSKGNGTANQPQHF.

This chain links TRBV9 with TRBJ2-1; 9 bases map to TRBD1. After removal of 0 bases from V and 9 bases from J, the junction contained 10 bases not matched to a gene. The CDR3 consists of 16 residues. The V gene's germline CDR1 is SGDLS and CDR2 YYNGEE. Written as DNA, the CDR3 is TGTGCCAGCAGCGTAGGAGGGACAGGGTTTAGAGGTGAGCAGTTCTTC. This translates into CASSVGGTGFRGEQFF. The full variable domain, rest sourced from reference TRBV9 and TRBJ2-1, is DSGVTQTPKHLITATGQRVTLRCSPRSGDLSVYWYQQSLDQGLQFLIQYYNGEERAKGNILERFSAQQFPDLHSELNLSSLELGDSALYFCASSVGGTGFRGEQFFGPGTRLTVL.

This clone was detected only once. This chain uses TRBV11-2 with TRBJ2-1; D is possibly TRBD1 (6 bases). The germline gives CDR1 SGHAT, CDR2 FQNNGV. The V gene lost 1 base and the J gene lost 5 bases, with 15 bases spanning the gap. CDR3 length: 16 amino acids. The CDR3 here is CASSLGPGEQHNEQFF. CDR3 DNA sequence: TGTGCCAGCAGCTTAGGCCCAGGGGAGCAGCACAATGAGCAGTTCTTC.